This T cell receptor (beta chain) appears in the sequencing data of a study of cytomegalovirus exposure and HLA in healthy donors. Points from the study as a whole: By a later analysis, the bulk of CMV-associated TCR beta chains appeared HLA-restricted.

The V end was cut by 5 bases, the J end by 2 bases, with 8 bases between. CDR1 is LNHDA and CDR2 is SQIVND in the germline V gene (reference sequence). This CDR3 comprises 13 residues. PCR amplification relied on 60 Vbeta primers (plus 13 Jbeta primers). Sequencing was performed with immunoSEQ multiplex PCR; in TCRdb, only in-frame clones are kept and a portion is missing. The sample holds over 80,000 clones, 82% seen once. In the case of this clone: What it binds is not known.

The sample was PBMCs. The chain uses TRBV19 and TRBJ2-3; D ambiguous. This clonotype originated in a man over 45 in good health and CMV-seronegative. In DNA form, the CDR3 reads TGTGCCAGTAGTGTTGTTAACACAGATACGCAGTATTTT. This translates into CASSVVNTDTQYF.